These 3 T cell receptor beta chains share one sample of origin, sequenced in a study of cytomegalovirus exposure and HLA in healthy donors. Primers included in the PCR were 60 Vbeta and 13 Jbeta primers. Libraries were prepared by immunoSEQ multiplex PCR; TCRdb keeps only in-frame clonotypes and omits some of them. The data show about 200,000 clones, roughly three quarters seen once. Sequenced material: PBMCs. Receptors were obtained from a male donor in good health and CMV-seropositive.

This clone was counted between two and nine times. J is TRBJ2-3 and V is TRBV6-5, with 11 bases that match TRBD2. V gave up 6 bases and J gave up 1 base; unmatched junction bases: 3. The CDR3 totals 15 residues. Germline CDR1 MNHEY, CDR2 SVGAGI. CDR3 nucleotides: TGTGCCAGCAGAGCGGGACTAGCGGGCACAGATACGCAGTATTTT. It is translated as CASRAGLAGTDTQYF.

This chain links TRBV27 with TRBJ2-7, with 11 bases identical to TRBD2. The CDR3 totals 16 residues. Germline CDR1 reads MNHEY; CDR2 reads SMNVEV (reference sequence). V was pared by 3 bases and J by 2 bases, with 6 bases of the junction left unmatched. CDR3 residues: CASSFILAGAAYEQYF. The CDR3 nucleotides are TGTGCCAGCAGTTTTATACTAGCGGGGGCCGCCTACGAGCAGTACTTC.

CDR3 nucleotides: TGTGCCAGCAGTTACGGACAGACCGCAACTAATGAAAAACTGTTTTTT. Translated: CASSYGQTATNEKLFF. The chain has TRBV6-5 and TRBJ1-4, with D perhaps matching TRBD1 (6 bases). V shed 2 bases and J shed 0 bases, with 10 bases lying between them. Germline loops: CDR1 MNHEY, CDR2 SVGAGI. The CDR3 length is 16 residues.